This is a list of T cell receptor beta chains from one sample in a study of blood T cell repertoires in COVID-19. Some clones are missing from TCRdb's copy, which holds only in-frame ones; the method was immunoSEQ multiplex PCR. The sample records roughly 91,000 clones, roughly 84% being singletons. Sequencing input: peripheral blood. These receptors came from a man in his 70s with acute or convalescent COVID-19. The CDR3 runs from the conserved cysteine through the conserved F or W. A D gene is named only where the DNA matches it firmly. The size of a clone is reported for some rows only, either as once, few or many, or as a class for expanded clones.

CDR3 protein: CASSIDFVGQGPPGYTF; CDR3 DNA: TGTGCCAGTAGTATAGATTTCGTAGGACAGGGGCCGCCCGGCTACACCTTC; D gene: TRBD1; V gene: TRBV19; J gene: TRBJ1-2; clone size: .
CDR3 protein: CASSVDGGETQYF; CDR3 DNA: TGTGCCAGCAGTGTGGACGGGGGGGAGACCCAGTACTTC; D gene: TRBD2; V gene: TRBV6-4; J gene: TRBJ2-5; clone size: .
CDR3 protein: CASSPEAAGGRETQYF; CDR3 DNA: TGTGCCAGCAGCCCAGAGGCGGCGGGGGGCCGGGAGACCCAGTACTTC; D gene: TRBD2; V gene: TRBV5-4; J gene: TRBJ2-5; clone size: .
CDR3 protein: CASSLLVRSYGYTF; CDR3 DNA: TGTGCCAGCAGTTTATTGGTCAGGTCCTATGGCTACACCTTC; D gene: .; V gene: TRBV28; J gene: TRBJ1-2; clone size: .
CDR3 protein: CASSMTGGTDTQYF; CDR3 DNA: TGTGCCAGCAGCATGACAGGGGGCACAGATACGCAGTATTTT; D gene: TRBD1; V gene: TRBV5-6; J gene: TRBJ2-3; clone size: .
CDR3 protein: CASSGQGRAQPQHF; CDR3 DNA: TGTGCCAGCAGTGGGCAGGGGAGGGCTCAGCCCCAGCATTTT; D gene: .; V gene: TRBV2; J gene: TRBJ1-5; clone size: .
CDR3 protein: CASSDNGISNQPQHF; CDR3 DNA: TGTGCCAGCAGTGATAACGGGATTAGCAATCAGCCCCAGCATTTT; D gene: .; V gene: TRBV2; J gene: TRBJ1-5; clone size: .
CDR3 protein: CASSLGLVEHGYNEKLFF; CDR3 DNA: TGTGCCAGCAGCTTAGGTTTAGTGGAGCACGGATATAATGAAAAACTGTTTTTT; D gene: .; V gene: TRBV7-9; J gene: TRBJ1-4; clone size: .
CDR3 protein: CASSLGTGGNEQYF; CDR3 DNA: TGTGCCAGCAGTCTAGGGACAGGGGGCAACGAGCAGTACTTC; D gene: TRBD1; V gene: TRBV27; J gene: TRBJ2-7; clone size: .
CDR3 protein: CASIGPWSTEAFF; CDR3 DNA: TGTGCCAGCATTGGTCCGTGGAGTACTGAAGCTTTCTTT; D gene: .; V gene: TRBV2; J gene: TRBJ1-1; clone size: few
CDR3 protein: CASSLGRGHYNEQFF; CDR3 DNA: TGTGCCAGCAGTTTGGGGCGGGGGCACTACAATGAGCAGTTCTTC; D gene: .; V gene: TRBV28; J gene: TRBJ2-1; clone size: .
CDR3 protein: CASSLDRAQAYSPLHF; CDR3 DNA: TGTGCCAGCAGCTTGGACAGGGCTCAAGCGTATTCACCCCTCCACTTT; D gene: .; V gene: TRBV5-4; J gene: TRBJ1-6; clone size: .
CDR3 protein: CASSPTVAGGNEQFF; CDR3 DNA: TGTGCCAGCAGCCCCACGGTAGCGGGGGGCAATGAGCAGTTCTTC; D gene: TRBD2; V gene: TRBV6-6; J gene: TRBJ2-1; clone size: .
CDR3 protein: CASSPMTTGGRFF; CDR3 DNA: TGTGCCAGCAGCCCAATGACGACAGGGGGAAGGTTCTTC; D gene: TRBD1; V gene: TRBV3-1/TRBV3-2; J gene: TRBJ2-1; clone size: .
CDR3 protein: CASSPPWGDEQFF; CDR3 DNA: TGTGCCAGCAGCCCCCCGTGGGGCGATGAGCAGTTCTTC; D gene: .; V gene: TRBV7-9; J gene: TRBJ2-1; clone size: .
CDR3 protein: CASTLDSSGRQPQHF; CDR3 DNA: TGTGCCAGTACCCTAGACAGCTCCGGACGCCAGCCCCAGCATTTT; D gene: .; V gene: TRBV19; J gene: TRBJ1-5; clone size: .
CDR3 protein: CASSVELAGGPYNEQFF; CDR3 DNA: TGTGCCAGCAGCGTAGAACTAGCGGGGGGACCCTACAATGAGCAGTTCTTC; D gene: TRBD2; V gene: TRBV9; J gene: TRBJ2-1; clone size: few
CDR3 protein: CASSSGTGGVRNSPLHF; CDR3 DNA: TGTGCCAGCAGCTCCGGGACAGGGGGCGTGAGGAATTCACCCCTCCACTTT; D gene: TRBD1; V gene: TRBV3-1/TRBV3-2; J gene: TRBJ1-6; clone size: .
CDR3 protein: CASSSPGQVNIQYF; CDR3 DNA: TGTGCCAGCAGTTCCCCGGGACAGGTCAACATTCAGTACTTC; D gene: TRBD1; V gene: TRBV28; J gene: TRBJ2-4; clone size: .
CDR3 protein: CASSLGAQNYGYTF; CDR3 DNA: TGTGCCAGCAGTTTGGGGGCCCAGAACTATGGCTACACCTTC; D gene: .; V gene: TRBV28; J gene: TRBJ1-2; clone size: .
CDR3 protein: CASSHRDRRTGNTIYF; CDR3 DNA: TGTGCCAGCAGCCACCGGGACAGAAGGACTGGAAACACCATATATTTT; D gene: TRBD1; V gene: TRBV7-2; J gene: TRBJ1-3; clone size: .
CDR3 protein: CASSHRSTSNQPQHF; CDR3 DNA: TGTGCCAGCAGCCACCGGTCAACTAGCAATCAGCCCCAGCATTTT; D gene: .; V gene: TRBV3-1/TRBV3-2; J gene: TRBJ1-5; clone size: .
CDR3 protein: CASSQAGFPNSPLHF; CDR3 DNA: TGTGCCAGCAGCCAAGCAGGGTTTCCTAATTCACCCCTCCACTTT; D gene: .; V gene: TRBV3-1/TRBV3-2; J gene: TRBJ1-6; clone size: .
CDR3 protein: CASSEGQNYGYTF; CDR3 DNA: TGTGCCAGCAGTGAAGGACAAAACTATGGCTACACCTTC; D gene: .; V gene: TRBV6-1; J gene: TRBJ1-2; clone size: .
CDR3 protein: CASSLEGQGGIQYF; CDR3 DNA: TGTGCCAGCAGCCTAGAGGGACAGGGTGGTATTCAGTACTTC; D gene: TRBD1; V gene: TRBV5-4; J gene: TRBJ2-4; clone size: few
CDR3 protein: CASGLGGGAEEGPWNEQFF; CDR3 DNA: TGTGCCAGTGGCTTAGGCGGGGGGGCGGAAGAAGGGCCGTGGAATGAGCAGTTCTTC; D gene: TRBD2; V gene: TRBV19; J gene: TRBJ2-1; clone size: .
CDR3 protein: CASSLAVAGEDGYTF; CDR3 DNA: TGCGCCAGCAGCTTGGCAGTCGCCGGGGAGGATGGCTACACCTTC; D gene: .; V gene: TRBV5-1; J gene: TRBJ1-2; clone size: .
CDR3 protein: CASSRPPDRGVGNSPLHF; CDR3 DNA: TGTGCCAGCAGTCGCCCCCCGGACAGGGGAGTTGGTAATTCACCCCTCCACTTT; D gene: TRBD1; V gene: TRBV6-6; J gene: TRBJ1-6; clone size: once
CDR3 protein: CASSLTSGGLQGEQYF; CDR3 DNA: TGTGCCAGCAGCTTAACTAGCGGGGGGCTACAAGGCGAGCAGTACTTC; D gene: TRBD2; V gene: TRBV5-4; J gene: TRBJ2-7; clone size: .
CDR3 protein: CASSPPKGAYHEAFF; CDR3 DNA: TGTGCCAGCAGTCCCCCGAAGGGGGCCTACCACGAAGCTTTCTTT; D gene: TRBD1; V gene: TRBV28; J gene: TRBJ1-1; clone size: few
CDR3 protein: CASSPTLFSGANVLTF; CDR3 DNA: TGTGCCAGCAGCCCCACACTATTCTCTGGGGCCAACGTCCTGACTTTC; D gene: .; V gene: TRBV4-2; J gene: TRBJ2-6; clone size: few
CDR3 protein: CASSQARANTEAFF; CDR3 DNA: TGTGCCAGCAGCCAAGCCAGGGCGAACACTGAAGCTTTCTTT; D gene: .; V gene: TRBV14; J gene: TRBJ1-1; clone size: .
CDR3 protein: CASGQGQVDTQYF; CDR3 DNA: TGTGCCAGTGGACAGGGGCAGGTAGATACGCAGTATTTT; D gene: TRBD1; V gene: TRBV19; J gene: TRBJ2-3; clone size: .
CDR3 protein: CASSRQGPSYNEQFF; CDR3 DNA: TGTGCCAGTAGTAGACAGGGGCCCTCCTACAATGAGCAGTTCTTC; D gene: TRBD1; V gene: TRBV19; J gene: TRBJ2-1; clone size: .
CDR3 protein: CASRDRGNTEAFF; CDR3 DNA: TGTGCCAGCAGGGACAGGGGGAACACTGAAGCTTTCTTT; D gene: TRBD1; V gene: TRBV2; J gene: TRBJ1-1; clone size: .
CDR3 protein: CASSLREAWGTEAFF; CDR3 DNA: TGTGCCAGCAGCTTACGGGAAGCCTGGGGCACTGAAGCTTTCTTT; D gene: .; V gene: TRBV14; J gene: TRBJ1-1; clone size: .
CDR3 protein: CATSMDTHYTF; CDR3 DNA: TGTGCCACCAGTATGGACACGCACTACACCTTC; D gene: .; V gene: TRBV24-1; J gene: TRBJ1-2; clone size: .
CDR3 protein: CASSPDRGRNEKLFF; CDR3 DNA: TGTGCCAGCAGCCCGGACAGGGGACGGAATGAAAAACTGTTTTTT; D gene: TRBD1; V gene: TRBV7-9; J gene: TRBJ1-4; clone size: .
CDR3 protein: CASSETSAGELFF; CDR3 DNA: TGTGCCAGCAGTGAGACTAGCGCCGGGGAGCTGTTTTTT; D gene: TRBD2; V gene: TRBV9; J gene: TRBJ2-2; clone size: .
CDR3 protein: CAWRGPQPGQGNEQYF; CDR3 DNA: TGTGCCTGGAGGGGACCTCAACCGGGACAGGGGAACGAGCAGTACTTC; D gene: TRBD1; V gene: TRBV30; J gene: TRBJ2-7; clone size: .
CDR3 protein: CATSVGGTDTQYF; CDR3 DNA: TGTGCCACGTCGGTAGGGGGCACAGATACGCAGTATTTT; D gene: .; V gene: TRBV19; J gene: TRBJ2-3; clone size: once
CDR3 protein: CASSFLGANTGELFF; CDR3 DNA: TGTGCCAGCAGCTTCCTAGGGGCGAACACCGGGGAGCTGTTTTTT; D gene: .; V gene: TRBV5-8; J gene: TRBJ2-2; clone size: .
CDR3 protein: CASSFWTGGLTDTQYF; CDR3 DNA: TGTGCCAGCAGCTTCTGGACAGGGGGCTTAACAGATACGCAGTATTTT; D gene: TRBD1; V gene: TRBV7-8; J gene: TRBJ2-3; clone size: once
CDR3 protein: CASTRVNTDTQYF; CDR3 DNA: TGTGCCAGCACCAGGGTTAATACAGATACGCAGTATTTT; D gene: .; V gene: TRBV27; J gene: TRBJ2-3; clone size: .
CDR3 protein: CASSAAKGGNSPLHF; CDR3 DNA: TGCGCCAGCAGTGCTGCAAAGGGAGGTAATTCACCCCTCCACTTT; D gene: .; V gene: TRBV10-1; J gene: TRBJ1-6; clone size: .
CDR3 protein: CASSPRTGPSTVYNEQFF; CDR3 DNA: TGTGCCAGCAGTCCGAGGACAGGGCCCTCAACCGTCTACAATGAGCAGTTCTTC; D gene: TRBD1; V gene: TRBV6-6; J gene: TRBJ2-1; clone size: once
CDR3 protein: CASSLSGGDYGYTF; CDR3 DNA: TGTGCCAGCAGCTTAAGTGGCGGAGACTATGGCTACACCTTC; D gene: .; V gene: TRBV7-6; J gene: TRBJ1-2; clone size: .
CDR3 protein: CSWTGDYGYTF; CDR3 DNA: TGCAGTTGGACAGGGGACTATGGCTACACCTTC; D gene: TRBD1; V gene: TRBV20-1; J gene: TRBJ1-2; clone size: few
CDR3 protein: CASSVRWGGAYNEQFF; CDR3 DNA: TGTGCCAGCAGCGTAAGGTGGGGGGGGGCCTACAATGAGCAGTTCTTC; D gene: TRBD2; V gene: TRBV9; J gene: TRBJ2-1; clone size: .
CDR3 protein: CASSWTGYTDTQYF; CDR3 DNA: TGTGCCAGCAGCTGGACAGGGTACACAGATACGCAGTATTTT; D gene: TRBD1; V gene: TRBV2; J gene: TRBJ2-3; clone size: .
CDR3 protein: CASSWGVAGVFQETQYF; CDR3 DNA: TGCGCCAGCAGCTGGGGGGTAGCGGGGGTGTTCCAAGAGACCCAGTACTTC; D gene: TRBD2; V gene: TRBV4-1; J gene: TRBJ2-5; clone size: .